The present T cell receptor beta chain was sequenced within a study of response to subunit inactivated influenza vaccine. Germline trimming cut 3 bases from V and 0 bases from J; bases unmatched to any gene: 3. Germline-derived CDR1 and CDR2 are SGDLS and YYNGEE. The CDR3 is 15 residues long. TCRdb itself ran the RT-PCR reads through MiXCR, one entry per CDR3 protein. Of 450,000 to 500,000 distinct CDR3 sequences detected, 11% appear once; the ten largest clones hold 9.5% to 15%. This clonotype was picked up a small number of times. The V call is TRBV9, the J call TRBJ2-7, with TRBD2 matching over 10 bases. The TCR originated in a man aged 50 to 60 who received an inactivated influenza vaccine. The sample here was PBMCs from blood, taken more than 35 days after vaccination. CDR3 nucleotide sequence: TGTGCCAGCAGCGGATCTAGCGGGAGCTCCTACGAGCAGTACTTC. Residues: CASSGSSGSSYEQYF.